This TCR beta chain stems from a study of beta chain features in type 1 diabetes. CDR3 length: 15 residues. V lost 1 base, J lost 9 bases, and 14 bases lay in between. From germline, CDR1 is SGHDT and CDR2 YYEEEE. Investigators reverse transcribed all isolated RNA, so they sequenced expressed TCRB transcripts. Clones were sequenced by immunoSEQ multiplex PCR, and TCRdb holds only the in-frame ones, with some missing. The sample shows about 620,000 clones, 15% to 17% of them seen only once. There are a few counts of this clone. The antigen is unknown. General study results and limits: VDJ junctions sequenced from type 1 diabetes patients showed fewer insertions and more deletions.

The receptor was isolated from a man in his late teens or twenties in good health. The sequencing sample was made of naive CD4+ T cells from blood. J is TRBJ1-6 and V is TRBV5-6; unclear D gene. The CDR3 reads CASSLNGLPASPLHF. The CDR3 DNA follows: TGTGCCAGCAGCTTGAATGGCCTGCCCGCTTCACCCCTCCACTTT.